The 27 T cell receptor beta chains listed next were all sequenced from one sample in a study of blood T cell repertoires in COVID-19. This table comes from immunoSEQ multiplex PCR, and its TCRdb copy is limited to in-frame clones, with some not included. The profile covers about 150,000 clones, with around four fifths appearing a single time and more than 5% taken by the ten largest. The sequencing sample was made of PBMCs or T cells enriched from blood (not recorded which). The receptors were gathered from a woman aged 35 to 49 who had recovered from COVID-19.

The V call is TRBV18, the J call TRBJ2-7, with a weak D call TRBD1 (6 bases). This CDR3 has 14 residues. Germline assignment: CDR1 KGHSH and CDR2 LQKENI. Trimming pared 3 bases from V and 5 bases from J, leaving 14 bases between. The CDR3, as DNA: TGTGCCAGCTCACCGGGGCAGGGGTTCAACGAGCAGTACTTC. Translated, it gives CASSPGQGFNEQYF.

The CDR3 DNA reads as TGTGCCAGCAGCCCTCTACAGGGGAACACTGAAGCTTTCTTT. It encodes CASSPLQGNTEAFF. This chain uses TRBV7-8 with TRBJ1-1; tentative D call: TRBD1 (6 bases). V was pared by 5 bases and J by 1 base, with 11 bases between. The germline V gene encodes CDR1 SGHVS and CDR2 FQNEAQ. The CDR3 is 14 amino acids.

For the CDR3, the DNA is TGTGCCAGCTCACCACCGATGAGCCCCTACGAGCAGTACTTC. Its protein product is CASSPPMSPYEQYF. V usage is TRBV18 and J usage is TRBJ2-7, with D unresolved. CDR3 length: 14 amino acids. Trimming left V 0 bases short and J 2 bases short, with 8 bases between. CDR1 KGHSH and CDR2 LQKENI come from the germline V gene. Supplemented by reference TRBV18 and TRBJ2-7, the full variable domain reads NAGVMQNPRHLVRRRGQEARLRCSPMKGHSHVYWYRQLPEEGLKFMVYLQKENIIDESGMPKERFSAEFPKEGPSILRIQQVVRGDSAAYFCASSPPMSPYEQYFGPGTRLTVT.

V usage is TRBV2 and J usage is TRBJ2-7, with no clear D. The CDR3 is 13 amino acids. Germline CDR1 and CDR2: SNHLY and FYNNEI. Trimming took off 8 bases at V and 3 bases at J, with 14 bases between the two ends. DNA for the CDR3: TGTGCCAGCGAATTATGGCAGGACTACGAGCAGTACTTC. As protein: CASELWQDYEQYF. Complete variable domain (other parts from reference TRBV2 and TRBJ2-7): EPEVTQTPSHQVTQMGQEVILRCVPISNHLYFYWYRQILGQKVEFLVSFYNNEISEKSEIFDDQFSVERPDGSNFTLKIRSTKLEDSAMYFCASELWQDYEQYFGPGTRLTVT.

This sequence joins TRBV5-1 and TRBJ1-2; 7 positions match TRBD1. The CDR3 contains 16 residues. Trimming removed 5 bases from V and 0 bases from J; junction bases left unmatched: 10. Germline V CDR1 and CDR2: SGHRS, YFSETQ. The CDR3 DNA sequence: TGCGCCAGCAGACGAATAACAGGGGTTCCTAACTATGGCTACACCTTC. This translates into CASRRITGVPNYGYTF.

The V call is TRBV21-1, the J call TRBJ1-2; the D segment call TRBD1 is taken from the table without a DNA check. TRBV21-1 is shown as a pseudogene. The length of the CDR3 is 15 residues. As DNA, the CDR3 is TGTGCCAGCAGCAAAGGGGCAGGGGATCTTACGGGCTACACCTTC. Translating it yields CASSKGAGDLTGYTF.

This sequence joins TRBV19 and TRBJ1-5, with D perhaps matching TRBD1 (5 bases). Germline-derived CDR1 and CDR2 are LNHDA and SQIVND (reference sequence). CDR3 length: 14 residues. Trimming removed 3 bases from V and 5 bases from J, with 11 bases in between. CDR3 DNA sequence: TGTGCCAGTAGTATTAGGCAGGGCGATCAGCCCCAGCATTTT. This gives the protein CASSIRQGDQPQHF.

V and J are TRBV18 and TRBJ1-2, with a tentative D call TRBD1 (5 bases). With 3 bases removed from V and 4 bases from J, the gap between germline ends came to 12 bases. Germline CDR1 KGHSH, CDR2 LQKENI. This CDR3 region has 14 residues. DNA for the CDR3: TGTGCCAGCTCACCGGACATCGGGGGCTATGGCTACACCTTC. Amino acid sequence: CASSPDIGGYGYTF.

The chain joins TRBV27 to TRBJ1-5; D possibly corresponds to TRBD1 (5 bases). The germline V gene encodes CDR1 MNHEY and CDR2 SMNVEV (reference sequence). This CDR3 contains 13 residues. V lost 3 bases and J lost 7, with 10 bases in between. CDR3 sequence (DNA): TGTGCCAGCAGTTTGGGGAGGGGACAGCCCCAGCATTTT. Protein sequence: CASSLGRGQPQHF.

CDR3 region: CASSKDGTEAFF. The CDR3 DNA sequence: TGTGCCAGCAGTAAAGACGGGACTGAAGCTTTCTTT. The chain combines TRBV11-3 with TRBJ1-1; D remains ambiguous. Looked up from germline, CDR1 is SGHNT and CDR2 is YENEEA. Deletions cut 6 bases from V and 5 bases from J, with 10 bases between. This CDR3 region has 12 residues.

This clone was seen a handful of times. This chain connects TRBV27 to TRBJ2-1, with 8 bases lining up with TRBD1. The CDR3 runs to 14 residues. Germline V lookup: CDR1 MNHEY, CDR2 SMNVEV (reference sequence). V shed 3 bases and J 5 bases; nucleotides not matched to a gene: 3. DNA of the CDR3: TGTGCCAGCAGTTTGGGGACAGGACACAATGAGCAGTTCTTC. Translating gives CASSLGTGHNEQFF.

The chain carries TRBV7-9 and TRBJ2-3, with TRBD2 matching 8 bases. J was trimmed by 4 bases and V by 2 bases; bases with no gene match: 11. Germline lookup yields CDR1 SEHNR and CDR2 FQNEAQ (reference sequence). The CDR3 extends over 17 amino acids. This CDR3 is CASSLWSGSGISDTQYF. The CDR3 coding sequence is TGTGCCAGCAGCTTATGGAGCGGGAGTGGTATCTCAGATACGCAGTATTTT. Complete variable domain (other parts from reference TRBV7-9 and TRBJ2-3): DTGVSQNPRHKITKRGQNVTFRCDPISEHNRLYWYRQTLGQGPEFLTYFQNEAQLEKSRLLSDRFSAERPKGSFSTLEIQRTEQGDSAMYLCASSLWSGSGISDTQYFGPGTRLTVL.

J is TRBJ2-1 and V is TRBV5-6; TRBD1 agrees at 7 bases. The length of the CDR3 is 14 residues. The J segment lost 0 bases and the V segment lost 6 bases, leaving 3 bases of the junction unmatched. Germline-derived CDR1 and CDR2 are SGHDT and YYEEEE. CDR3 DNA sequence: TGTGCCAGCATGAGACAGGGCTCCTACAATGAGCAGTTCTTC. It codes for CASMRQGSYNEQFF.

The gene calls are TRBV7-9 and TRBJ1-1, with no clear D. V gave up 5 bases and J gave up 8 bases, with 12 bases separating them. The CDR3 runs to 12 residues. The germline V gene has CDR1 SEHNR and CDR2 FQNEAQ (reference sequence). This CDR3 reads CASSRGPDEAFF. The CDR3 region has the DNA TGTGCCAGCAGCCGCGGGCCCGACGAAGCTTTCTTT.

V usage is TRBV9 and J usage is TRBJ2-3, with 13 bases aligning to TRBD2. The V gene's germline CDR1 is SGDLS and CDR2 YYNGEE. V lost 0 bases to trimming and J lost 9 bases; unmatched junction nucleotides: 7. The CDR3 runs 16 residues. The CDR3 is CASSVELAGGPGTQYF. CDR3 nucleotides: TGTGCCAGCAGCGTAGAACTAGCGGGAGGGCCGGGGACGCAGTATTTT.

This clone was seen just once. The chain uses TRBV7-3 and TRBJ2-1; the match to TRBD2 covers 14 bases. The germline V gene has CDR1 SGHTA and CDR2 FQGTGA. The CDR3 has 16 residues. Germline trimming cut 5 bases from V and 9 bases from J; bases unmatched to any gene: 9. Written as DNA, the CDR3 is TGTGCCAGCAGCCTCGGACTAGCGGGAGGAGTGGGTGAGCAGTTCTTC. This sequence encodes CASSLGLAGGVGEQFF.

The chain carries TRBV6-5 and TRBJ1-5, with D tentatively TRBD1 (5 bases). Germline values: CDR1 MNHEY, CDR2 SVGAGI. V lost 5 bases and J 6 bases, leaving 17 bases between the germline ends. The length of the CDR3 is 15 residues. The CDR3 region has the DNA TGTGCCAGCAGTCCGGCGGGGGGGACGGGTCAGCCCCAGCATTTT. This gives the protein CASSPAGGTGQPQHF.

This chain connects TRBV3-1 (or the pseudogene TRBV3-2) to TRBJ2-7, with 8 nucleotides matching TRBD1. Germline values: CDR1 LGHDT, CDR2 YNNKEL (reference sequence). The trim removed 0 bases at V and 4 bases at J, leaving 2 bases unmatched. The CDR3 covers 14 residues. The CDR3 loop is CASSQDDRGYEQYF. CDR3 bases: TGTGCCAGCAGCCAAGACGACAGGGGTTACGAGCAGTACTTC.

J is TRBJ2-7 and V is TRBV19; 7 bases fit TRBD2. This CDR3 is built from 14 residues. Germline lookup yields CDR1 LNHDA and CDR2 SQIVND (reference sequence). The ends lost 4 bases at V and 6 bases at J; junction bases unmatched: 9. The CDR3 loop is CASSTSHSGGEQYF. As DNA, the CDR3 is TGTGCCAGTAGTACCTCGCATTCGGGGGGCGAGCAGTACTTC.

V usage is TRBV9 and J usage is TRBJ1-5; tentatively, D is TRBD1 (6 bases). Trimming removed 1 base at V and 5 bases at J, with 13 bases between. CDR1 is SGDLS, CDR2 YYNGEE, per germline. This CDR3 is built from 15 residues. The CDR3 sequence is CASSVSGTIDQPQHF. CDR3 nucleotides: TGTGCCAGCAGCGTATCCGGGACAATTGATCAGCCCCAGCATTTT.

This chain links TRBV30 with TRBJ1-1, with D unresolved. The CDR3 runs to 13 residues. Trimming removed 3 bases from V and 1 base from J, with 9 bases in between. Germline CDR1 is GTSNPN and CDR2 is SVGIG (reference sequence). The CDR3, as DNA: TGTGCCTGGAGCCCCCAGGAGAACACTGAAGCTTTCTTT. Translation: CAWSPQENTEAFF.

J is TRBJ1-1 and V is TRBV30; D is uncertain. V dropped 3 bases and J dropped 3 bases, with 11 bases sitting between them. CDR1 GTSNPN and CDR2 SVGIG come from the germline V gene (reference sequence). This CDR3 is 13 amino acids long. The chain's CDR3 is CAWRLRSDTEAFF. CDR3 in DNA: TGTGCCTGGAGATTGCGTTCGGACACTGAAGCTTTCTTT.

For the CDR3, the DNA is TGTGCCACCAGTGACTCAAGGCAGGGCGGTACTGAAGCTTTCTTT. Its translation is CATSDSRQGGTEAFF. The gene calls are TRBV24-1 and TRBJ1-1, with D possibly matching TRBD1 (5 bases). Germline CDR1 is KGHDR and CDR2 is SFDVKD. This CDR3 is 15 amino acids long. V was clipped by 4 bases and J by 5 bases, with 16 bases between them.

The chain links TRBV2 to TRBJ2-3; TRBD2 matches 14 bases. The CDR3 has 16 amino acids. Germline CDR1 SNHLY, CDR2 FYNNEI. V lost 5 bases, J lost 3 bases, and 4 bases stayed unmatched. CDR3 coding DNA: TGTGCCAGCAGTCCGGGACTAGCGGGAGTGACAGATACGCAGTATTTT. Its protein is CASSPGLAGVTDTQYF.

The CDR3 here is CASSLDVRGDSKQFF. In nucleotides, the CDR3 is TGCGCCAGCAGCTTGGATGTCAGGGGCGATTCCAAGCAGTTCTTC. The genes are TRBV5-1 and TRBJ2-1; maybe TRBD1 (6 bases). V was clipped by 0 bases and J by 11 bases, with 18 bases between them. The CDR3 contains 15 residues. Germline CDR1 is SGHRS and CDR2 is YFSETQ.

The CDR3 sequence: CASSDRGQNTEAFF. Here the CDR3 DNA reads TGTGCCAGCAGTGACAGGGGGCAAAACACTGAAGCTTTCTTT. The chain employs TRBV6-6 and TRBJ1-1, with 10 bases lining up with TRBD1. Germline values: CDR1 MNHNY, CDR2 SVGAGI (reference sequence). There are 14 residues in the CDR3. Trimming cost V 5 bases and J 2 bases; bases outside gene matches: 2.

This clone was picked up one time. The rearrangement links TRBV7-8 to TRBJ1-1; D might be TRBD1 (6 bases). Per germline, CDR1 SGHVS and CDR2 FQNEAQ. V was clipped by 2 bases and J by 6 bases, with 13 bases between them. This CDR3 spans 14 amino acids. The CDR3 DNA reads as TGTGCCAGCAGCTTATCAACCGGACAGCCTGAAGCTTTCTTT. This sequence encodes CASSLSTGQPEAFF.